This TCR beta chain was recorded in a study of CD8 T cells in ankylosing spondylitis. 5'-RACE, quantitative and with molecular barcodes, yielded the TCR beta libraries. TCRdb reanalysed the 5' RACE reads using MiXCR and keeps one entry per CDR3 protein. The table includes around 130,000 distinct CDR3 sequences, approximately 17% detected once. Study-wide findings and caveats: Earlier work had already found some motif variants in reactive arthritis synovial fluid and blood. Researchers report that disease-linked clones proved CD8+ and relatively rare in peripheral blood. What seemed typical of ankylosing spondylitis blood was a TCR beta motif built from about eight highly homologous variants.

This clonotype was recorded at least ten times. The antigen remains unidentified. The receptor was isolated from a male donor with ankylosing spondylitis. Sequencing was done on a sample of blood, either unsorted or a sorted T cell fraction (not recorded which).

CDR3 coding DNA: TGTGCCAGCAGCCAAGAGGGACAGTTGAACACTGAAGCTTTCTTT. Translated, it gives CASSQEGQLNTEAFF. The V and J genes are TRBV14 and TRBJ1-1; 7 nucleotides agree with TRBD1. Germline V gene sequence: CDR1 SGHDN, CDR2 FVKESK. This CDR3 comprises 15 residues. V lost 0 bases to trimming and J lost 0 bases; unmatched junction nucleotides: 1.